This T cell receptor (beta chain) was obtained from a study of blood T cell repertoires in COVID-19. This clone was seen just once. Methods used by the authors: For nucleated cells, counts were estimated from reference gene primer amplification. Produced via immunoSEQ multiplex PCR; TCRdb's table is partial and in-frame only. V, J and clone size were drawn from that table, and D and trimming were deduced from the DNA. Of approximately 61,000 clones listed, roughly 80% are singletons. CDR3 size: 15 residues. V lost 2 bases, J lost 1 base, and 3 bases stayed unmatched. The germline V gene has CDR1 MNHEY and CDR2 SVGAGI.

Sequencing input: peripheral blood. This TCR came from a man aged 50-59 years with COVID-19, enrolled during active disease. The chain couples TRBV6-5 to TRBJ1-2; 8 bases fit TRBD1. CDR3: CASSYHGTGNYGYTF. The CDR3 DNA sequence: TGTGCCAGCAGTTACCACGGGACAGGTAACTATGGCTACACCTTC.